This is a list of T cell receptor beta chains from one sample in a study of CD8+ T cells in alopecia areata. Clones were sequenced by immunoSEQ multiplex PCR, and TCRdb holds only the in-frame ones, with some missing. The sample lists some 120,000 clones; approximately 58% were seen once. The material sequenced was CD4+ T cells sorted from blood, taken at week 0. All receptors come from a human donor with alopecia areata. CDR3s leave out the opening cysteine and the closing phenylalanine or tryptophan. The order of the fields is CDR3 length, V gene, J gene, CDR3 protein.

>9|TRBV4-1|TRBJ2-1
ASSLRNEQF
>13|TRBV7-2|TRBJ1-4
ASSFDSTSNEKLF
>17|TRBV7-2|TRBJ1-2
ASSRLGQDRLLGRYGYT
>12|TRBV9|TRBJ2-1
ASSTRGAYNEQF
>15|TRBV7-3|TRBJ2-2
ASSFAGGQGGAGELF
>13|TRBV25-1|TRBJ2-4
ASSDPGQGVYIQY
>11|TRBV2|TRBJ1-1
ASSSDRVTEAF
>12|TRBV27|TRBJ1-2
ASSPSQGTYGYT
>11|TRBV2|TRBJ1-6
ASSRTANSPLH
>11|TRBV2|TRBJ2-1
ASSEALYREQF